This is a list of T cell receptor beta chains from one sample in a study of technical replicates of blood from a few donors. This table comes from immunoSEQ multiplex PCR, and its TCRdb copy is limited to in-frame clones, with some not included. The data show 80,000 to 100,000 clones, 95% seen once. The source material was T cells isolated from PBMCs. The receptors were gathered from a human donor in good health. CDR3s include the opening cysteine and the closing phenylalanine or tryptophan. A D gene is named only where the DNA matches it firmly. Clone sizes are given selectively: once, few, many, or a class where the clone is expanded.

J gene | V gene | D gene | clone size | CDR3 DNA | CDR3 protein
TRBJ2-1 | TRBV6-1 | - | - | TGTGCCAGCAGTGGGGGGGGCGGAGCCTACAATGAGCAGTTCTTC | CASSGGGGAYNEQFF
TRBJ2-1 | TRBV7-6 | TRBD2 | - | TGTGCCAGCAGCTTAGAGGTCGCGGGAGCTTACAATGAGCAGTTCTTC | CASSLEVAGAYNEQFF
TRBJ2-5 | TRBV2 | TRBD2 | - | TGTGCCAGGGAGACTAGCGGGGCCAAAGAGACCCAGTACTTC | CARETSGAKETQYF
TRBJ2-3 | TRBV5-6 | TRBD2 | - | TGTGCCAGCAGTGAGTCTAGCGGACCCACAGATACGCAGTATTTT | CASSESSGPTDTQYF
TRBJ1-3 | TRBV7-9 | - | - | TGTGCCAGCAGCTTATCCCTCAGCTCTGGAAACACCATATATTTT | CASSLSLSSGNTIYF
TRBJ2-1 | TRBV28 | - | - | TGTGCCAGCAGTTTATGGGTGGTGAGCTCCTACAATGAGCAGTTCTTC | CASSLWVVSSYNEQFF
TRBJ2-6 | TRBV11-2 | TRBD1 | - | TGTGCCAGCAGCTTTTACAAAGGACAGGTGAATACTGGGGCCAACGTCCTGACTTTC | CASSFYKGQVNTGANVLTF
TRBJ2-5 | TRBV11-2 | - | - | TGTGCCAGCAGCTTTCGGACAGCACAAGAGACCCAGTACTTC | CASSFRTAQETQYF
TRBJ2-5 | TRBV11-3 | TRBD2 | - | TGTGCCAGCAGCTTAGGAGTTGGCGGGAGTAAAGAGACCCAGTACTTC | CASSLGVGGSKETQYF
TRBJ2-5 | TRBV7-8 | - | - | TGTGCCAGCAGCTTAGCGAGGGCCTCGGTGTACTTC | CASSLARASVYF
TRBJ2-2 | TRBV13 | TRBD1 | - | TGTGCCTCCAGGCGGAGACAGGGGTTTTCCGGGGAGCTGTTTTTT | CASRRRQGFSGELFF
TRBJ1-2 | TRBV10-2 | - | - | TGCGCCAGCAGTGAGTCGACGGGAACTCTCTATGGCTACACCTTC | CASSESTGTLYGYTF
TRBJ2-7 | TRBV10-3 | TRBD2 | - | TGTGCCATCAGTGAGTCGAGTGGGAGGGCCTACGAGCAGTACTTC | CAISESSGRAYEQYF
TRBJ2-7 | TRBV2 | TRBD2 | - | TGTGCCAGCAGTGAACCACCTAGCGGGGGGCTCTACGAGCAGTACTTC | CASSEPPSGGLYEQYF
TRBJ2-6 | TRBV4-1 | TRBD1 | - | TGCGCCAGCAGCCACCGACAGGGGGCGGGTGGGGCCAACGTCCTGACTTTC | CASSHRQGAGGANVLTF
TRBJ2-5 | TRBV12-1 | - | once | TGTGCCAGCAGCTTCCTAGCGGGGGCAGAGACCCAGTACTTC | CASSFLAGAETQYF
TRBJ2-7 | TRBV6-1 | - | - | TGTGCCAGCAGTGAATTTCGGACATACGAGCAGTACTTC | CASSEFRTYEQYF
TRBJ1-1 | TRBV2 | - | - | TGTGCCAGCAGTCCCCGGACAGAGAACACTGAAGCTTTCTTT | CASSPRTENTEAFF
TRBJ2-1 | TRBV13 | - | - | TGTGCCAGCAGCTTAGGCCGACGGGAGTCCCGCAATGAGCAGTTCTTC | CASSLGRRESRNEQFF
TRBJ2-5 | TRBV19 | - | - | TGTGCCAGTAGTATTGTCGGTGCGGAGACCCAGTACTTC | CASSIVGAETQYF
TRBJ2-7 | TRBV13 | TRBD1 | - | TGTGCCAGCAGCGCGCCGGGACAGGGGGATTCCGAGCAGTACTTC | CASSAPGQGDSEQYF
TRBJ2-5 | TRBV4-2 | - | - | TGTGCCAGCAGCAAGGAAGCGGGAGAGACCCAGTACTTC | CASSKEAGETQYF
TRBJ2-5 | TRBV27 | - | once | TGTGCCAGCAGATCCACTAGTGCGGAGACCCAGTACTTC | CASRSTSAETQYF
TRBJ1-4 | TRBV4-1 | TRBD1 | - | TGCGCCAGCAGCCAAATATTTGAGGGACAGGGAGAGCTAAAACTGTTTTTT | CASSQIFEGQGELKLFF
TRBJ1-4 | TRBV7-6 | - | - | TGTGCCAGCAGCTCGACAGTGGGGGAAAAACTGTTTTTT | CASSSTVGEKLFF
TRBJ1-1 | TRBV30 | TRBD1 | few | TGTGCCTGGGCTACGGGACAGGGGAACACTGAAGCTTTCTTT | CAWATGQGNTEAFF
TRBJ2-2 | TRBV4-1 | - | - | TGCGCCAGCAGCCAAGCCAGGGTCACCGGGGAGCTGTTTTTT | CASSQARVTGELFF
TRBJ2-7 | TRBV27 | - | - | TGTGCCAGCAGCCCACCAATCCCAACTTACGAGCAGTACTTC | CASSPPIPTYEQYF
TRBJ1-1 | TRBV14 | - | - | TGTGCCAGCAGTCCCCAGAACACTGAAGCTTTCTTT | CASSPQNTEAFF
TRBJ1-5 | TRBV5-6 | TRBD1 | - | TGTGCCAGCAGCTACGGACAGGGTAATCAGCCCCAGCATTTT | CASSYGQGNQPQHF
TRBJ2-7 | TRBV7-9 | - | - | TGTGCCAGCAGCTTAACGGGCTACGAGCAGTACTTC | CASSLTGYEQYF
TRBJ2-1 | TRBV29-1 | TRBD1 | - | TGCAGCGTTTACCTGACAGGGGCACTGAACAATGAGCAGTTCTTC | CSVYLTGALNNEQFF
TRBJ1-2 | TRBV30 | - | - | TGTGCCTGGACCGGGACTCTTAACTATGGCTACACCTTC | CAWTGTLNYGYTF
TRBJ2-5 | TRBV7-8 | TRBD1 | - | TGTGCCAGCAGCTTAGATAGGGGGCTATGGGGGCAGCTCAAAGAGACCCAGTACTTC | CASSLDRGLWGQLKETQYF
TRBJ2-3 | TRBV14 | - | - | TGTGCCAGCAGCCAAGATCTTTCTACGCAGTATTTT | CASSQDLSTQYF
TRBJ1-2 | TRBV4-1 | - | - | TGCGCCAGCAGCCAAGGGGGTACAGGACCTAACTATGGCTACACCTTC | CASSQGGTGPNYGYTF
TRBJ1-1 | TRBV30 | - | once | TGTGCCTGGAGTGCCGCAGGGTATCAATACCAGGGAATGAACACTGAAGCTTTCTTT | CAWSAAGYQYQGMNTEAFF
TRBJ2-7 | TRBV5-6 | - | - | TGTGCCAGCAGCTTCCGGGACTCCACCTACGAGCAGTACTTC | CASSFRDSTYEQYF
TRBJ1-1 | TRBV27 | - | - | TGTGCCAGCAGTTTAGGAGGTATGAACACTGAAGCTTTCTTT | CASSLGGMNTEAFF
TRBJ2-7 | TRBV2 | TRBD1 | - | TGTGCCAGCAGTCCCGGGACAGGGGCTGACGAGCAGTACTTC | CASSPGTGADEQYF
TRBJ2-4 | TRBV28 | TRBD2 | - | TGTGCCAGCAGGACTAGCGGTCGGAACATTCAGTACTTC | CASRTSGRNIQYF
TRBJ1-2 | TRBV20-1 | TRBD1 | - | TGCAGTAGACAGGGGGCAGGTGGCTACACCTTC | CSRQGAGGYTF
TRBJ2-5 | TRBV5-1 | - | - | TGCGCCAGCAGCTTGTCACAAGAGACCCAGTACTTC | CASSLSQETQYF
TRBJ1-1 | TRBV5-1 | TRBD1 | - | TGCGCCAGCAGCTTGCGAGGGGGCTTAAACACTGAAGCTTTCTTT | CASSLRGGLNTEAFF
TRBJ2-7 | TRBV18 | - | - | TGTGCCAGCTCCATGGGAGGTTTCTCCTACGAGCAGTACTTC | CASSMGGFSYEQYF
TRBJ1-2 | TRBV2 | TRBD1 | once | TGTGCCAGCAGTGTTACTCCACAGGGGGTCTATGGCTACACCTTC | CASSVTPQGVYGYTF
TRBJ2-2 | TRBV27 | - | - | TGTGCCAGCAGCTCAGGGGCGAACACCGGGGAGCTGTTTTTT | CASSSGANTGELFF
TRBJ1-2 | TRBV20-1 | TRBD1 | - | TGCAGTGCCCAGACAGGGGTTGGCTACACCTTC | CSAQTGVGYTF
TRBJ2-5 | TRBV12-5 | - | - | TGTGCTAGTGGTGTGGGACAAGGCCAAGAGACCCAGTACTTC | CASGVGQGQETQYF
TRBJ2-2 | TRBV21-1 | - | once | TGTGCCAGCAGCAAAGGGGTAAGGTTTCCCCACTCAGGGGGTAACACCGGGGAGCTGTTTTTT | CASSKGVRFPHSGGNTGELFF
TRBJ2-1 | TRBV13 | - | - | TGTGCCAGCAGGGAAGACTCTCGCGATGAGCAGTTCTTC | CASREDSRDEQFF
TRBJ1-5 | TRBV28 | - | once | TGTGCCAGCAGTTTAACCCGACTGACTAATCAGCCCCAGCATTTT | CASSLTRLTNQPQHF
TRBJ1-1 | TRBV7-9 | - | - | TGTGCCAGCAGCTCAGAGGCCGGCACTGAAGCTTTCTTT | CASSSEAGTEAFF
TRBJ2-2 | TRBV11-2 | - | - | TGTGCCAGCAGCTTATCAACGAACACCGGGGAGCTGTTTTTT | CASSLSTNTGELFF